A selection of T cell receptor beta chains follows, all from one sample in a study of vaccination effects on CD4 cells after COVID-19. Their specific antigens are unknown. Using immunoSEQ multiplex PCR, the repertoire was profiled, and TCRdb retains in-frame clones only, with some absent. Seen here are fewer than 90,000 clones, roughly 80% observed once, and the top ten hold under 1.2%. The material sequenced was CD4+ T cells from PBMCs cultured with HCoV-OC43 spike peptides, taken after COVID-19 vaccination. These receptors were collected from a human donor who received a COVID-19 vaccine. Both conserved end residues are part of each CDR3. Fields, in order: clone size, J gene, V gene, D gene, CDR3 length, CDR3 DNA, CDR3 protein. The D gene is left open where the match is weak. Expanded clones get a size class; other rows say once, few or many, or leave the size out.

clone_size: .; j_call: TRBJ1-2; v_call: TRBV5-1; d_call: .; cdr3_length: 16; cdr3_nt: TGCGCCAGCAGCTTAGGAGGGGGGGCACAGTCCTATGGCTACACCTTC; cdr3_aa: CASSLGGGAQSYGYTF
clone_size: .; j_call: TRBJ1-2; v_call: TRBV19; d_call: .; cdr3_length: 14; cdr3_nt: TGTGCCAGTAGTCCCCCACAGGCGAACTATGGCTACACCTTC; cdr3_aa: CASSPPQANYGYTF
clone_size: .; j_call: TRBJ2-2; v_call: TRBV6-2/TRBV6-3; d_call: TRBD1; cdr3_length: 16; cdr3_nt: TGTGCCAGCAGTGGTCTTCTCACAGGGGGCCCCGGGGAGCTGTTTTTT; cdr3_aa: CASSGLLTGGPGELFF
clone_size: .; j_call: TRBJ2-1; v_call: TRBV5-1; d_call: .; cdr3_length: 14; cdr3_nt: TGCGCCAGCAGCTTGGTTGGGGCCTTAAATGAGCAGTTCTTC; cdr3_aa: CASSLVGALNEQFF
clone_size: .; j_call: TRBJ2-3; v_call: TRBV2; d_call: TRBD2; cdr3_length: 16; cdr3_nt: TGTGCCAGCAGTGAACTAGCGGGGGATACATCAGATACGCAGTATTTT; cdr3_aa: CASSELAGDTSDTQYF
clone_size: .; j_call: TRBJ1-6; v_call: TRBV3-1/TRBV3-2; d_call: .; cdr3_length: 16; cdr3_nt: TGTGCCAGCAGCCTTAGGTATCCACCGGGTAATTCACCCCTCCACTTT; cdr3_aa: CASSLRYPPGNSPLHF
clone_size: .; j_call: TRBJ2-3; v_call: TRBV7-2; d_call: TRBD2; cdr3_length: 16; cdr3_nt: TGTGCCAGCAGCCCCCAATTAGCGGGGGGGACAGATACGCAGTATTTT; cdr3_aa: CASSPQLAGGTDTQYF
clone_size: few; j_call: TRBJ1-2; v_call: TRBV6-5; d_call: .; cdr3_length: 14; cdr3_nt: TGTGCCAGCAGTAGAGAGACGGGAGGGAATGGCTACACCTTC; cdr3_aa: CASSRETGGNGYTF
clone_size: .; j_call: TRBJ2-1; v_call: TRBV5-6; d_call: .; cdr3_length: 15; cdr3_nt: TGTGCCAGCTATATAGACCGTAGCCGGAACAATGAGCAGTTCTTC; cdr3_aa: CASYIDRSRNNEQFF
clone_size: .; j_call: TRBJ2-1; v_call: TRBV5-1; d_call: TRBD2; cdr3_length: 16; cdr3_nt: TGCGCCAGCAGCTTGGTCCGGACTAGCGGGGCCCATGAGCAGTTCTTC; cdr3_aa: CASSLVRTSGAHEQFF
clone_size: .; j_call: TRBJ2-1; v_call: TRBV24-1; d_call: TRBD1; cdr3_length: 16; cdr3_nt: TGTGCCACCAGTGACCCGACAGGGGGCAATTTGAATGAGCAGTTCTTC; cdr3_aa: CATSDPTGGNLNEQFF
clone_size: .; j_call: TRBJ1-2; v_call: TRBV5-1; d_call: .; cdr3_length: 15; cdr3_nt: TGCGCCAGCAGCTTGGGTTCTGGCACTAACTATGGCTACACCTTC; cdr3_aa: CASSLGSGTNYGYTF
clone_size: .; j_call: TRBJ2-5; v_call: TRBV5-1; d_call: TRBD1; cdr3_length: 15; cdr3_nt: TGCGCCAGCAGCCATACAGGGGGGCCGGGAGAGACCCAGTACTTC; cdr3_aa: CASSHTGGPGETQYF
clone_size: few; j_call: TRBJ2-2; v_call: TRBV5-1; d_call: TRBD1; cdr3_length: 17; cdr3_nt: TGCGCCAGCAGCGCCACTCCGGGACAGATCAACACCGGGGAGCTGTTTTTT; cdr3_aa: CASSATPGQINTGELFF
clone_size: .; j_call: TRBJ1-4; v_call: TRBV3-1/TRBV3-2; d_call: .; cdr3_length: 16; cdr3_nt: TGTGCCAGCAGCCCCGTCCTCAGGGCAACTAATGAAAAACTGTTTTTT; cdr3_aa: CASSPVLRATNEKLFF
clone_size: .; j_call: TRBJ2-2; v_call: TRBV25-1; d_call: .; cdr3_length: 12; cdr3_nt: TGTGCCAGCAGTGTGTCCTCCGGGGAGCTGTTTTTT; cdr3_aa: CASSVSSGELFF
clone_size: few; j_call: TRBJ1-2; v_call: TRBV5-4; d_call: .; cdr3_length: 13; cdr3_nt: TGTGCCAGCAGCGGGAAACCACTCTATGGCTACACCTTC; cdr3_aa: CASSGKPLYGYTF
clone_size: .; j_call: TRBJ1-6; v_call: TRBV6-5; d_call: .; cdr3_length: 15; cdr3_nt: TGTGCCAGCAGTTACGGGTTCGGGGGTTTCTCACCCCTCCACTTT; cdr3_aa: CASSYGFGGFSPLHF
clone_size: few; j_call: TRBJ2-2; v_call: TRBV6-6; d_call: .; cdr3_length: 17; cdr3_nt: TGTGCCAGCAGTCACGCCGCCCGGGGCAACAGTCCCGGGGAGCTGTTTTTT; cdr3_aa: CASSHAARGNSPGELFF
clone_size: .; j_call: TRBJ1-2; v_call: TRBV6-6; d_call: TRBD1; cdr3_length: 14; cdr3_nt: TGTGCCAGCAGTCAGGGGACAGGGGTTTTGGGCTACACCTTC; cdr3_aa: CASSQGTGVLGYTF
clone_size: few; j_call: TRBJ1-1; v_call: TRBV29-1; d_call: .; cdr3_length: 11; cdr3_nt: TGCAGCACTCGGTCTGAGGCTGAAGCTTTCTTT; cdr3_aa: CSTRSEAEAFF
clone_size: once; j_call: TRBJ1-2; v_call: TRBV30; d_call: .; cdr3_length: 15; cdr3_nt: TGTGCCTGGAGTGCCCTGGGGGGGCTTAGCTATGGCTACACCTTC; cdr3_aa: CAWSALGGLSYGYTF
clone_size: many; j_call: TRBJ1-3; v_call: TRBV15; d_call: .; cdr3_length: 14; cdr3_nt: TGTGCCACCAGCAGAGGTGGGCCTGGAAACACCATATATTTT; cdr3_aa: CATSRGGPGNTIYF
clone_size: once; j_call: TRBJ2-5; v_call: TRBV5-1; d_call: .; cdr3_length: 13; cdr3_nt: TGCGCCAGCAGCTTGGGAGTAGTGGAGACCCAGTACTTC; cdr3_aa: CASSLGVVETQYF
clone_size: .; j_call: TRBJ1-4; v_call: TRBV4-2; d_call: .; cdr3_length: 17; cdr3_nt: TGTGCCAGCAGCCAAGACGCGGGTGGGGGGCCTAATGAAAAACTGTTTTTT; cdr3_aa: CASSQDAGGGPNEKLFF
clone_size: .; j_call: TRBJ1-1; v_call: TRBV15; d_call: .; cdr3_length: 14; cdr3_nt: TGTGCCACCAGCAGAGAAATTGGACTCACTGAAGCTTTCTTT; cdr3_aa: CATSREIGLTEAFF
clone_size: .; j_call: TRBJ1-4; v_call: TRBV29-1; d_call: .; cdr3_length: 12; cdr3_nt: TGCAGCGTCAAAACCGGAGGTGAAAAACTGTTTTTT; cdr3_aa: CSVKTGGEKLFF
clone_size: .; j_call: TRBJ1-5; v_call: TRBV19; d_call: .; cdr3_length: 17; cdr3_nt: TGTGCCAGTAGTGGGGGGCGCATCTCCGTTAGCAATCAGCCCCAGCATTTT; cdr3_aa: CASSGGRISVSNQPQHF
clone_size: once; j_call: TRBJ1-5; v_call: TRBV7-8; d_call: .; cdr3_length: 18; cdr3_nt: TGTGCCAGCAGCTTGCTTTGGGGTAACGTGGTTTTTACGCAGCCCCAGCATTTT; cdr3_aa: CASSLLWGNVVFTQPQHF
clone_size: .; j_call: TRBJ1-2; v_call: TRBV12-3/TRBV12-4; d_call: .; cdr3_length: 11; cdr3_nt: TGTGCCAGCAGTCGTATTGATGGCTACACCTTC; cdr3_aa: CASSRIDGYTF
clone_size: .; j_call: TRBJ2-5; v_call: TRBV18; d_call: .; cdr3_length: 13; cdr3_nt: TGTGCCAGCTCGCCGGGAAGAAAAGAGACCCAGTACTTC; cdr3_aa: CASSPGRKETQYF
clone_size: .; j_call: TRBJ2-6; v_call: TRBV7-3; d_call: .; cdr3_length: 15; cdr3_nt: TGTGCCAGCAGCTTACCCTTGGATCTTACCAACGTCCTGACTTTC; cdr3_aa: CASSLPLDLTNVLTF
clone_size: .; j_call: TRBJ2-5; v_call: TRBV18; d_call: TRBD2; cdr3_length: 15; cdr3_nt: TGTGCCAGCTCACCACCGGGACTAGCCCAAGAGACCCAGTACTTC; cdr3_aa: CASSPPGLAQETQYF
clone_size: .; j_call: TRBJ1-6; v_call: TRBV4-2; d_call: .; cdr3_length: 14; cdr3_nt: TGTGCCAGCAGCCAAGATCGAAGGGGTTCACCCCTCCACTTT; cdr3_aa: CASSQDRRGSPLHF
clone_size: few; j_call: TRBJ1-1; v_call: TRBV4-2; d_call: .; cdr3_length: 13; cdr3_nt: TGTGCCAGCAGCCAAGCAGGGGTCACGGAAGCTTTCTTT; cdr3_aa: CASSQAGVTEAFF
clone_size: .; j_call: TRBJ2-4; v_call: TRBV14; d_call: .; cdr3_length: 14; cdr3_nt: TGTGCCAGCAGCCAAGGTATAGCCAAAAACATTCAGTACTTC; cdr3_aa: CASSQGIAKNIQYF
clone_size: .; j_call: TRBJ2-1; v_call: TRBV5-1; d_call: TRBD1; cdr3_length: 16; cdr3_nt: TGCGCCAGCAGCGCCGAACAGGGGTCGGGCTACAATGAGCAGTTCTTC; cdr3_aa: CASSAEQGSGYNEQFF
clone_size: .; j_call: TRBJ2-1; v_call: TRBV6-5; d_call: TRBD2; cdr3_length: 14; cdr3_nt: TGTGCCAGCATCCTAGCGGGGGGTTATAATGAGCAGTTCTTC; cdr3_aa: CASILAGGYNEQFF
clone_size: few; j_call: TRBJ1-2; v_call: TRBV30; d_call: .; cdr3_length: 14; cdr3_nt: TGTGCCTGGAGTAAAGAGGGCCGCCACTATGGCTACACCTTC; cdr3_aa: CAWSKEGRHYGYTF
clone_size: .; j_call: TRBJ2-3; v_call: TRBV6-5; d_call: TRBD2; cdr3_length: 15; cdr3_nt: TGTGCCAGCAGTTACGTAGCGGGGGTCCCAGATACGCAGTATTTT; cdr3_aa: CASSYVAGVPDTQYF
clone_size: once; j_call: TRBJ2-2; v_call: TRBV5-1; d_call: .; cdr3_length: 14; cdr3_nt: TGCGCCAGCTCGACGGCGTCGAACACCGGGGAGCTGTTTTTT; cdr3_aa: CASSTASNTGELFF
clone_size: .; j_call: TRBJ2-5; v_call: TRBV28; d_call: .; cdr3_length: 15; cdr3_nt: TGTGCCAGCACTTCACGGAGGGGGCCGAGGATGGCCCAGTACTTC; cdr3_aa: CASTSRRGPRMAQYF
clone_size: .; j_call: TRBJ2-5; v_call: TRBV6-2/TRBV6-3; d_call: TRBD1; cdr3_length: 19; cdr3_nt: TGTGCCAGCAGTTACACCTTTTCGCAGGGGGAAGGAGACTGGGAGACCCAGTACTTC; cdr3_aa: CASSYTFSQGEGDWETQYF
clone_size: .; j_call: TRBJ1-5; v_call: TRBV10-3; d_call: TRBD1; cdr3_length: 15; cdr3_nt: TGTGCCATCAGTGATTCGGACAGGAACAATCAGCCCCAGCATTTT; cdr3_aa: CAISDSDRNNQPQHF
clone_size: .; j_call: TRBJ2-3; v_call: TRBV23-1; d_call: .; cdr3_length: 21; cdr3_nt: TGCGCCAGCAGTCCCGCTCCCAGGGTCTGGGAGCCAGCAATAAGCACAGATACGCAGTATTTT; cdr3_aa: CASSPAPRVWEPAISTDTQYF
clone_size: .; j_call: TRBJ1-3; v_call: TRBV9; d_call: .; cdr3_length: 14; cdr3_nt: TGTGCCAGCAGCCCTGAAATTCCTGGAAACACCATATATTTT; cdr3_aa: CASSPEIPGNTIYF
clone_size: .; j_call: TRBJ2-5; v_call: TRBV29-1; d_call: TRBD1; cdr3_length: 13; cdr3_nt: TGCAGCGCAGGAACAGGGGGCCTCGAGACCCAGTACTTC; cdr3_aa: CSAGTGGLETQYF
clone_size: .; j_call: TRBJ2-1; v_call: TRBV2; d_call: .; cdr3_length: 11; cdr3_nt: TGTGCCAGCCTTTATTACAATGAGCAGTTCTTC; cdr3_aa: CASLYYNEQFF
clone_size: .; j_call: TRBJ1-1; v_call: TRBV5-1; d_call: .; cdr3_length: 15; cdr3_nt: TGCGCCAGCAGCTTGGTGTCCTTCGCCACCACTGAAGCTTTCTTT; cdr3_aa: CASSLVSFATTEAFF
clone_size: .; j_call: TRBJ1-2; v_call: TRBV7-3; d_call: .; cdr3_length: 13; cdr3_nt: TGTGCCAGCAGCCTCGACGGGAACTATGGCTACACCTTC; cdr3_aa: CASSLDGNYGYTF
clone_size: .; j_call: TRBJ1-5; v_call: TRBV10-3; d_call: .; cdr3_length: 13; cdr3_nt: TGTGCCACCGGACGGGATAGCAATCAGCCCCAGCATTTT; cdr3_aa: CATGRDSNQPQHF
clone_size: .; j_call: TRBJ1-4; v_call: TRBV6-5; d_call: .; cdr3_length: 15; cdr3_nt: TGTGCCAGCAAAAAACTCGGGACGGAAGATGAAAAACTGTTTTTT; cdr3_aa: CASKKLGTEDEKLFF
clone_size: .; j_call: TRBJ1-1; v_call: TRBV5-1; d_call: TRBD1; cdr3_length: 14; cdr3_nt: TGCGCCAGCAGCTTGTCAGGGGGCAACACTGAAGCTTTCTTT; cdr3_aa: CASSLSGGNTEAFF
clone_size: .; j_call: TRBJ2-6; v_call: TRBV7-2; d_call: .; cdr3_length: 16; cdr3_nt: TGTGCCAGCAGCATCTCAGGGACTTCTGGGGCCAACGTCCTGACTTTC; cdr3_aa: CASSISGTSGANVLTF